This T cell receptor (beta chain) was identified during a study of monozygotic twins with inflammatory bowel disease. TCRdb reprocessed the 5' RACE reads, with one entry per CDR3 protein and no DNA. The sample data list roughly 160,000 distinct CDR3 sequences. The CDR3 has 13 residues. Germline V gene data show CDR1 as ENHRY and CDR2 as SYGVKD. The TCR sequence derives from a human donor with ulcerative colitis or Crohn's disease, or a healthy co-twin of an affected twin (not recorded which). The sequencing sample was made of blood. V usage is TRBV10-3 and J usage is TRBJ1-5. CDR3 amino acids: CAIRAGSNQPQHF.